Listed here is a single T cell receptor (beta chain). Profiled with immunoSEQ multiplex PCR; TCRdb holds only in-frame clones, not every one. The sample lists around 86,000 clones, 85% to 90% occurring once. This record belongs to a study of T cell responses to AZD1222 COVID-19 vaccine. This clonotype was sampled from an adult in good health. The starting material was peripheral blood, obtained on day 0 of AZD1222 vaccination.

CDR3 region: CSASDGQQFEQFF. The CDR3 coding sequence is TGCAGTGCTAGTGACGGCCAGCAGTTTGAGCAGTTCTTC. The rearrangement joins TRBV20-1 to TRBJ2-1, with D unresolved. Germline CDR1 reads DFQATT; CDR2 reads SNEGSKA (reference sequence). There are 13 residues in the CDR3. V was trimmed by 3 bases and J by 9 bases, leaving 15 bases between them.